This T cell receptor (beta chain) is drawn from a study of blood T cell repertoires in COVID-19. Overall study: Both acute and convalescent COVID-19 samples were obtained from the United States, Italy and Spain. From T cells, B-cell-depleted T cells, or PBMCs came the material, which was cDNA or gDNA.

From germline, CDR1 is GTSNPN and CDR2 SVGIG (reference sequence). The CDR3 has 14 amino acids. V shed 5 bases and J shed 0 bases, with 8 bases lying between them. Clones were read by immunoSEQ multiplex PCR, and TCRdb kept only the in-frame ones, dropping some. The sample shows roughly 110,000 clones, over 75% of them seen only once. V is TRBV30 and J is TRBJ2-6; D perhaps matches TRBD1 (5 bases). The sequence came from a woman between 70 and 85 years old who had recovered from COVID-19. Source material: peripheral blood. The CDR3 here is CAWDRSSGANVLTF. The CDR3 DNA reads as TGTGCCTGGGACAGAAGCTCTGGGGCCAACGTCCTGACTTTC. The full variable domain, its missing parts supplied by reference TRBV30 and TRBJ2-6, is SQTIHQWPATLVQPVGSPLSLECTVEGTSNPNLYWYRQAAGRGLQLLFYSVGIGQISSEVPQNLSASRPQDRQFILSSKKLLLSDSGFYLCAWDRSSGANVLTFGAGSRLTVL.